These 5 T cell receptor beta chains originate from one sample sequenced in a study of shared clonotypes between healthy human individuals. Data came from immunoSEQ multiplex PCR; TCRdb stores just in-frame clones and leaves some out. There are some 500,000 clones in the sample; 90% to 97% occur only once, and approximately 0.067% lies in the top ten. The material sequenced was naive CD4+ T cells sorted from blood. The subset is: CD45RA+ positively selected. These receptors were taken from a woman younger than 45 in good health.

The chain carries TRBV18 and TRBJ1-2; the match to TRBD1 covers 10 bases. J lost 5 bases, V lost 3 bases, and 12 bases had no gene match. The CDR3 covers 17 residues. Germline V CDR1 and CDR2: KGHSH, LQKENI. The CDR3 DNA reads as TGTGCCAGCTCACCCACGGTCCAGGGACAGGGGTCGTATGGCTACACCTTC. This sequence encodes CASSPTVQGQGSYGYTF. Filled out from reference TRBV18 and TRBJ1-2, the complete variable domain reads NAGVMQNPRHLVRRRGQEARLRCSPMKGHSHVYWYRQLPEEGLKFMVYLQKENIIDESGMPKERFSAEFPKEGPSILRIQQVVRGDSAAYFCASSPTVQGQGSYGYTFGSGTRLTVV.

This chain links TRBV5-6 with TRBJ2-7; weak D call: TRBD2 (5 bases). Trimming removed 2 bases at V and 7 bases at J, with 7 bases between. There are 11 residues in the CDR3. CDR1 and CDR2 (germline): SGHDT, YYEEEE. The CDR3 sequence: CASSFEREQYF. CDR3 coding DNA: TGTGCCAGCAGCTTTGAGCGGGAGCAGTACTTC.

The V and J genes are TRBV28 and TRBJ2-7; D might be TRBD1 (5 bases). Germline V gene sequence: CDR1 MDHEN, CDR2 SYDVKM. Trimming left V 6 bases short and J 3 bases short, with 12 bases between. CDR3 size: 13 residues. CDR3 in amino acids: CASRNPGIYEQYF. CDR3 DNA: TGTGCCAGCAGGAACCCAGGGATCTACGAGCAGTACTTC.

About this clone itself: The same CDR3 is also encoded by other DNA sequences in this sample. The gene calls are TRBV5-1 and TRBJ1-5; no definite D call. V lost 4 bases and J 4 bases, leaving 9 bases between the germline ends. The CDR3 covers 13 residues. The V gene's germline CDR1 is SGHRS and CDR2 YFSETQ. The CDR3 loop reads CASSLDGNQPQHF. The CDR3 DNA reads TGCGCCAGCAGCCTGGACGGAAATCAGCCCCAGCATTTT.

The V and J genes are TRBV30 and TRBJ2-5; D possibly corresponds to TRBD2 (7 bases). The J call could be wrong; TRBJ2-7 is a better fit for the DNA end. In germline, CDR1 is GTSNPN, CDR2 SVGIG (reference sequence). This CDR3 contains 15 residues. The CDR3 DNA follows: TGTGCCTGGAGTCGGCGGGGGCGGTGGGCCTACGAGCAGTACTTC. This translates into CAWSRRGRWAYEQYF.